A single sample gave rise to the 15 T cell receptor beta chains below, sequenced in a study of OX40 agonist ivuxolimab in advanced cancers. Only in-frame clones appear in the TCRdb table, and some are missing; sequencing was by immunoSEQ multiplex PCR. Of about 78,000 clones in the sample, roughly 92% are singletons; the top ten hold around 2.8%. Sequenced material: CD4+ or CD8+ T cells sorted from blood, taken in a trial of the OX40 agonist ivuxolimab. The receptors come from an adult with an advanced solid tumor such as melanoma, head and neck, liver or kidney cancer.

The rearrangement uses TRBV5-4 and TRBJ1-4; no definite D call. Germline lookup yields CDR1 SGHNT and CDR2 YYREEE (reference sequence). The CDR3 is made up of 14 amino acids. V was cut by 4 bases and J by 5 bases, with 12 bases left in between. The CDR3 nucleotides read TGTGCCAGCAGCGCCGAAACTGTAAATGAAAAACTGTTTTTT. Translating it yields CASSAETVNEKLFF.

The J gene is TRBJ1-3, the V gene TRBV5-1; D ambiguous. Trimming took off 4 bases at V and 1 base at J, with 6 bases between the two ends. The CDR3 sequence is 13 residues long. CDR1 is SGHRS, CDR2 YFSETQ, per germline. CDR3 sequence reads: CASSLGSGNTIYF. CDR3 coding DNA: TGCGCCAGCAGCCTGGGGTCTGGAAACACCATATATTTT.

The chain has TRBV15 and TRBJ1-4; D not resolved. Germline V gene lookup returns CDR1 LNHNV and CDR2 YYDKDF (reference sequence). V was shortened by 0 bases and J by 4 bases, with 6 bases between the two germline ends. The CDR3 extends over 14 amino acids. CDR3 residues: CATSRDRLNEKLFF. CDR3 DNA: TGTGCCACCAGCAGAGACAGACTTAATGAAAAACTGTTTTTT.

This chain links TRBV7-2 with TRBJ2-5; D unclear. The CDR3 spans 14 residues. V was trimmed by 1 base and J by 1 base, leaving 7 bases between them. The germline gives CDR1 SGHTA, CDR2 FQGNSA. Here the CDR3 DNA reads TGTGCCAGCAGCTTAGGTGGAGCCCAAGAGACCCAGTACTTC. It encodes CASSLGGAQETQYF.

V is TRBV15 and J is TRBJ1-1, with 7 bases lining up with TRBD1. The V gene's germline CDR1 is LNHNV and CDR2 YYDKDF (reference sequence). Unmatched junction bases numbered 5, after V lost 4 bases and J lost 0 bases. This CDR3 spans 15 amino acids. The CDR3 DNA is TGTGCCACCAGCATGGACAGGCCGATGAACACTGAAGCTTTCTTT. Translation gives CATSMDRPMNTEAFF.

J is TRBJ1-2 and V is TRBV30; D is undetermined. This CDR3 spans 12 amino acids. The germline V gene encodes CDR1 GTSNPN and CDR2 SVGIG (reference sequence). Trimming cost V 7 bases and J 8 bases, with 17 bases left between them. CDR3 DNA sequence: TGTGCCTCTCCCAGAGCGGCGGGGGGCTACACCTTC. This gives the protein CASPRAAGGYTF.

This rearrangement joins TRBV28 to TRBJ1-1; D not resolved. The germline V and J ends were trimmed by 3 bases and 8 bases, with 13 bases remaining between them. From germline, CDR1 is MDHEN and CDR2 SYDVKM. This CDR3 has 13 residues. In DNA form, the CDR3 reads TGTGCCAGCAGTTTTGTCGGCGGCAGAGAAGCTTTCTTT. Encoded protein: CASSFVGGREAFF.

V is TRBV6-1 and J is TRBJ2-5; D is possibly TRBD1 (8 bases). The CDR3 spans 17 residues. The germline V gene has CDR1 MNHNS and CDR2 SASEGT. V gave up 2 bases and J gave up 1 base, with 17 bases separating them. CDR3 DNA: TGTGCCAGCAGTGAATGGGGGGGACAGGTGCCCCAAGAGACCCAGTACTTC. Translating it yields CASSEWGGQVPQETQYF.

This CDR3 is CSVAGTSGNNEQFF. Written as DNA, the CDR3 is TGCAGCGTGGCCGGGACTAGCGGAAACAATGAGCAGTTCTTC. This chain uses TRBV29-1 with TRBJ2-1; the match to TRBD2 covers 11 bases. The CDR3 is 14 amino acids. V dropped 6 bases and J dropped 5; count of bases not matched to a gene: 6. CDR1 is SQVTM and CDR2 is ANQGSEA in the germline V gene.

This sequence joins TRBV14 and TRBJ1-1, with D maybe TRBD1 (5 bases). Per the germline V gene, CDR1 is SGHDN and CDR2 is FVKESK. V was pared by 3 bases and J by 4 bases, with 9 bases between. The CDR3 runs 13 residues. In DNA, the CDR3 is TGTGCCAGCAGCCAGGGACGGGGCACTGAAGCTTTCTTT. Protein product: CASSQGRGTEAFF.

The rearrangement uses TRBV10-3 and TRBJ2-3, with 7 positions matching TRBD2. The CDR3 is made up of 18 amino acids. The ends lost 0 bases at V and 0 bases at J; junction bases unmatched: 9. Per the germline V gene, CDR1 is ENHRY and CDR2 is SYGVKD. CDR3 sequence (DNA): TGTGCCATCAGTGAGTCGACTCAAGGTAGCGGGAGCACAGATACGCAGTATTTT. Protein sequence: CAISESTQGSGSTDTQYF.

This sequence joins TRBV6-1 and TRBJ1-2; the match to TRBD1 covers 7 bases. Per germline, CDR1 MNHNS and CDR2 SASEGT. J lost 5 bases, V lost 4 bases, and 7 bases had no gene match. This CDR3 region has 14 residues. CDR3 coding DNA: TGTGCCAGCAGTGCGTCGAGGGGGCCATATGGCTACACCTTC. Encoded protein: CASSASRGPYGYTF.

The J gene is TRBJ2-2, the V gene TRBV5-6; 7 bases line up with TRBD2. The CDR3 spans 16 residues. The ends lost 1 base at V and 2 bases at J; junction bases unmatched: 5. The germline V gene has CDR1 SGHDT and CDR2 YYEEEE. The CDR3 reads CASSLLREANTGELFF. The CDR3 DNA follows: TGTGCCAGCAGCTTGCTCCGGGAGGCTAACACCGGGGAGCTGTTTTTT. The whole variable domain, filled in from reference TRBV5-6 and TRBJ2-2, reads DAGVTQSPTHLIKTRGQQVTLRCSPKSGHDTVSWYQQALGQGPQFIFQYYEEEERQRGNFPDRFSGHQFPNYSSELNVNALLLGDSALYLCASSLLREANTGELFFGEGSRLTVL.

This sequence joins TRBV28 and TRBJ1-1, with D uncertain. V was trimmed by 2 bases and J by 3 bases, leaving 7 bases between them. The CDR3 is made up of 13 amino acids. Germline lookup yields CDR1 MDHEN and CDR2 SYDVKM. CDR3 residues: CASSLPTHTEAFF. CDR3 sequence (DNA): TGTGCCAGCAGTTTACCGACACACACTGAAGCTTTCTTT.

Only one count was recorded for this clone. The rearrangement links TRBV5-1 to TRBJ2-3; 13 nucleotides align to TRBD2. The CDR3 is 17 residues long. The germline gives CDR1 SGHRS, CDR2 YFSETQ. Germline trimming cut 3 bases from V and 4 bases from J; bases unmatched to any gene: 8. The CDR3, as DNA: TGCGCCAGCAGCTCAAGTCGGACTAGCGGGGGATCAGATACGCAGTATTTT. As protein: CASSSSRTSGGSDTQYF.